This T cell receptor beta chain was profiled in a study of beta chain features in type 1 diabetes. Germline V CDR1 and CDR2: SQVTM, ANQGSEA. Trimming took off 6 bases at V and 4 bases at J, with 13 bases between the two ends. This CDR3 is 12 amino acids long. Study findings and constraints: A moderate, significant TCRB CDR3 shortening appeared in type 1 diabetes across four CD4+ subsets.

This clone was detected ten times or more. Its antigen remains unknown. All of the isolated RNA was reverse transcribed, so expressed TCRB transcripts were sequenced. Measured with immunoSEQ multiplex PCR; TCRdb has only the in-frame clones, and not every one. The sample includes 120,000 to 150,000 clones, over 8% of them seen just once. Cell sorting via CD45RO/CCR7/CD25/CD127/CD95/CD27 was performed to obtain CD4+ naive, central memory, regulatory and stem cell-like memory cells. Sequencing was done on a sample of central memory CD4+ T cells from blood. The chain is built from TRBV29-1 and TRBJ2-7; the D is unclear. The sequence derives from a woman in her thirties or forties in good health. Here the CDR3 reads CSVARSRYEQYF. DNA of the CDR3: TGCAGCGTCGCCAGGTCAAGATACGAGCAGTACTTC.